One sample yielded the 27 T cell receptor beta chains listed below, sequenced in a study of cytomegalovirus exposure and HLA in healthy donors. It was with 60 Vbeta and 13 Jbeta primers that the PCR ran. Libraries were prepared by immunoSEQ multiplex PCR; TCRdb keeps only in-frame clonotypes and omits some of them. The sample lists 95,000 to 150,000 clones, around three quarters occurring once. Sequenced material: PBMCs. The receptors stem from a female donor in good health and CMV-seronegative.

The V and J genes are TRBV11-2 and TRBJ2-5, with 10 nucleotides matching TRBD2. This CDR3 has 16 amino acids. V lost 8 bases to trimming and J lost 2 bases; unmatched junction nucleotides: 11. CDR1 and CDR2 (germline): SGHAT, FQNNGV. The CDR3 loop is CASRLAGISRQETQYF. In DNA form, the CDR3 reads TGTGCCAGCCGACTAGCGGGCATTTCAAGGCAAGAGACCCAGTACTTC. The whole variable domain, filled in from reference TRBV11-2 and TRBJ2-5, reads EAGVAQSPRYKIIEKRQSVAFWCNPISGHATLYWYQQILGQGPKLLIQFQNNGVVDDSQLPKDRFSAERLKGVDSTLKIQPAKLEDSAVYLCASRLAGISRQETQYFGPGTRLLVL.

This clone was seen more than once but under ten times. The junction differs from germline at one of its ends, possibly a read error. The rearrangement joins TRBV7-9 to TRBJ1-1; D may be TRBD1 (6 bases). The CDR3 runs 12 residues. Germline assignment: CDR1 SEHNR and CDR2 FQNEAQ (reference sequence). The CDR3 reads CSSGDQGLAAFF. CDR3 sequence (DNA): TGTTCCAGCGGGGACCAGGGGTTGGCAGCTTTCTTT.

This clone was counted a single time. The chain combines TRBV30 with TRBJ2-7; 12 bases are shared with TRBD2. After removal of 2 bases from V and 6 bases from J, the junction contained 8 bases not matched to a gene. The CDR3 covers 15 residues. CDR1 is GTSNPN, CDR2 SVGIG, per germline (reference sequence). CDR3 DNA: TGTGCCTGGAGTCTGGCTAGCGGGGGGGCCATCGAGCAGTACTTC. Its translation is CAWSLASGGAIEQYF.

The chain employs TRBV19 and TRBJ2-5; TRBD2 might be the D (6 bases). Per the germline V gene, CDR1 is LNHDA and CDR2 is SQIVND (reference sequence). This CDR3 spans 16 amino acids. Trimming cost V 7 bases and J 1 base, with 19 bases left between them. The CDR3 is CASKGVLAPPQETQYF. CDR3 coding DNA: TGTGCCAGTAAAGGGGTACTAGCTCCCCCCCAAGAGACCCAGTACTTC.

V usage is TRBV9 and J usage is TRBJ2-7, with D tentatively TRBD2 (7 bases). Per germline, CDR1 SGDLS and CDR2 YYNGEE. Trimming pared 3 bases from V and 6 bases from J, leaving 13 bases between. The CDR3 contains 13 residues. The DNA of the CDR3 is TGTGCCAGCAGCGAGGGCGGGGGCACCGAGCAGTACTTC. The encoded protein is CASSEGGGTEQYF.

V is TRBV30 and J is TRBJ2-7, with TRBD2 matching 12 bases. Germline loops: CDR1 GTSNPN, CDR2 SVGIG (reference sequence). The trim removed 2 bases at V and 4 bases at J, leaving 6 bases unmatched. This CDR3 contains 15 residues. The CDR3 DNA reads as TGTGCCTGGAGTTTCGCTAGCGGGGGGGAGTACGAGCAGTACTTC. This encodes CAWSFASGGEYEQYF. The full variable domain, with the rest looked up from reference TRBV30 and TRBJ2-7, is SQTIHQWPATLVQPVGSPLSLECTVEGTSNPNLYWYRQAAGRGLQLLFYSVGIGQISSEVPQNLSASRPQDRQFILSSKKLLLSDSGFYLCAWSFASGGEYEQYFGPGTRLTVT.

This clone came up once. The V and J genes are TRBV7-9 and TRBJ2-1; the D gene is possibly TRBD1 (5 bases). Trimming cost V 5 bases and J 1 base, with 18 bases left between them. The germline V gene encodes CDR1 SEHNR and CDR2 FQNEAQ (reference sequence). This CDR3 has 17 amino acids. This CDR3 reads CASSPRPGRVSYNEQFF. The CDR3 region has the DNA TGTGCCAGCAGCCCGCGACCGGGCAGGGTTTCCTACAATGAGCAGTTCTTC.

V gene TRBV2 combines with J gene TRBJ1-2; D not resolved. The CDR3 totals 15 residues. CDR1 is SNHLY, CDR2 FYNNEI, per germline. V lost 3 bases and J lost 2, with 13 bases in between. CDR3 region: CASSDSPERNYGYTF. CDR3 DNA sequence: TGTGCCAGCAGTGACAGTCCAGAGCGGAACTATGGCTACACCTTC.

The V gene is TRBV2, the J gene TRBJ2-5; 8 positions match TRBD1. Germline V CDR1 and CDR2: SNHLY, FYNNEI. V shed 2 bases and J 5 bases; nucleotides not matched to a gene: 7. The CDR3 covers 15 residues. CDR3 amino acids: CASSEMPGGWETQYF. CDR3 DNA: TGTGCCAGCAGTGAAATGCCAGGGGGCTGGGAGACCCAGTACTTC. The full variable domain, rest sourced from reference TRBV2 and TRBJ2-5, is EPEVTQTPSHQVTQMGQEVILRCVPISNHLYFYWYRQILGQKVEFLVSFYNNEISEKSEIFDDQFSVERPDGSNFTLKIRSTKLEDSAMYFCASSEMPGGWETQYFGPGTRLLVL.

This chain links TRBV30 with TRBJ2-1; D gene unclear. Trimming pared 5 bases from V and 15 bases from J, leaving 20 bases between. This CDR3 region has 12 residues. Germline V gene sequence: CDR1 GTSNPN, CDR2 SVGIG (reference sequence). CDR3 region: CAWADLGTSPFF. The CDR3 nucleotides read TGTGCCTGGGCCGATTTGGGCACCTCTCCGTTCTTC.

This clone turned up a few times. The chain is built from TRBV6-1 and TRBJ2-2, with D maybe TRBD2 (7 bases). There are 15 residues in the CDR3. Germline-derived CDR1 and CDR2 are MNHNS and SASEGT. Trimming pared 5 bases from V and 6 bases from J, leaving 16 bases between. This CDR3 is CASSPDSSGAGELFF. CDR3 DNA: TGTGCCAGCAGTCCGGACAGCAGCGGGGCCGGGGAGCTGTTTTTT.

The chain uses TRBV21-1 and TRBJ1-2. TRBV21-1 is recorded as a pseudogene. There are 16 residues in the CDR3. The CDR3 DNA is TGTGCCAGCAGCAACCTGGGGGGGGCTGCTAACTATGGCTACACCTTC. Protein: CASSNLGGAANYGYTF.

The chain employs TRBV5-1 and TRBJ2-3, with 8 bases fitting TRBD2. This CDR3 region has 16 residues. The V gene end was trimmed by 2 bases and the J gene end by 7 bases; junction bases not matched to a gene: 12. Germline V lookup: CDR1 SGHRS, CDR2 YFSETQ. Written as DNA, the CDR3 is TGCGCCAGCAGCTTAGGGTTCGGGGGGGGCCGCAATACGCAGTATTTT. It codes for CASSLGFGGGRNTQYF. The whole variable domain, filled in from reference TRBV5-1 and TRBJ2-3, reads KAGVTQTPRYLIKTRGQQVTLSCSPISGHRSVSWYQQTPGQGLQFLFEYFSETQRNKGNFPGRFSGRQFSNSRSEMNVSTLELGDSALYLCASSLGFGGGRNTQYFGPGTRLTVL.

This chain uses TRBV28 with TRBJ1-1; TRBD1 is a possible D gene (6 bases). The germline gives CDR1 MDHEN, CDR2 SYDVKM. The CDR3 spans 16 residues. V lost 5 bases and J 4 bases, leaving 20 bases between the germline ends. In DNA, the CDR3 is TGTGCCAGCAGTCTAACAACATCAGGGGTTCGCACTGAAGCTTTCTTT. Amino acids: CASSLTTSGVRTEAFF. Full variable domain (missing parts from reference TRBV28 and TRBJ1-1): DVKVTQSSRYLVKRTGEKVFLECVQDMDHENMFWYRQDPGLGLRLIYFSYDVKMKEKGDIPEGYSVSREKKERFSLILESASTNQTSMYLCASSLTTSGVRTEAFFGQGTRLTVV.

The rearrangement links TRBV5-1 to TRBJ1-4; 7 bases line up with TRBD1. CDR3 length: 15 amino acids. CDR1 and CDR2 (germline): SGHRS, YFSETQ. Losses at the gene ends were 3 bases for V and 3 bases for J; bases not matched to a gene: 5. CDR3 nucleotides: TGCGCCAGCAGCTCTGGACAGGTTGCTAATGAAAAACTGTTTTTT. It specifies CASSSGQVANEKLFF.

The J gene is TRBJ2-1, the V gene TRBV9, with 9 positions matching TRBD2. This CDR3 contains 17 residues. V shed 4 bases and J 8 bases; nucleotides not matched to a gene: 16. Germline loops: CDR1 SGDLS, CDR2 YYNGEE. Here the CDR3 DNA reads TGTGCCAGCAGCTCCCCCCGGGTGCGGGAGGGGGCCGATGAGCAGTTCTTC. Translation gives CASSSPRVREGADEQFF. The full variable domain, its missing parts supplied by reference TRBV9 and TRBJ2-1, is DSGVTQTPKHLITATGQRVTLRCSPRSGDLSVYWYQQSLDQGLQFLIQYYNGEERAKGNILERFSAQQFPDLHSELNLSSLELGDSALYFCASSSPRVREGADEQFFGPGTRLTVL.

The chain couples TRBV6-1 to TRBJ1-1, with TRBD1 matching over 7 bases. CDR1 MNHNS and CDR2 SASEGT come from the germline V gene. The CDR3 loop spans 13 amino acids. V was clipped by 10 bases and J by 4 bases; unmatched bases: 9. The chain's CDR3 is CAIDRVRVTEAFF. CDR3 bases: TGTGCCATAGACAGGGTTCGCGTCACTGAAGCTTTCTTT.

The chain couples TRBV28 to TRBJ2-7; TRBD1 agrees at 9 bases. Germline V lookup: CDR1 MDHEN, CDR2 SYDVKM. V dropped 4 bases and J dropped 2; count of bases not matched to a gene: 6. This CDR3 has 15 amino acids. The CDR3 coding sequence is TGTGCCAGCAGTTCGACCGGGACAGGGACCTACGAGCAGTACTTC. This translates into CASSSTGTGTYEQYF.

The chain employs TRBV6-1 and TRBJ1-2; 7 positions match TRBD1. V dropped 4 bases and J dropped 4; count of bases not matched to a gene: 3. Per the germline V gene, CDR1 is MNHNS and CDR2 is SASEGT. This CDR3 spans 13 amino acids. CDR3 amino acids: CASSARDSYGYTF. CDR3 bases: TGTGCCAGCAGTGCCCGGGACAGCTATGGCTACACCTTC.

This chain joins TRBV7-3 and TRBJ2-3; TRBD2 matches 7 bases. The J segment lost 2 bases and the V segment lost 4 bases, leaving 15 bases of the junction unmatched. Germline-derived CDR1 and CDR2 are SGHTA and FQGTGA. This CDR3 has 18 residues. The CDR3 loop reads CASSWGLYRRGYTDTQYF. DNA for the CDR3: TGTGCCAGCAGCTGGGGACTTTACCGGCGGGGGTACACAGATACGCAGTATTTT. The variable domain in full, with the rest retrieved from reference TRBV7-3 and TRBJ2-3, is GAGVSQTPSNKVTEKGKYVELRCDPISGHTALYWYRQSLGQGPEFLIYFQGTGAADDSGLPNDRFFAVRPEGSVSTLKIQRTERGDSAVYLCASSWGLYRRGYTDTQYFGPGTRLTVL.

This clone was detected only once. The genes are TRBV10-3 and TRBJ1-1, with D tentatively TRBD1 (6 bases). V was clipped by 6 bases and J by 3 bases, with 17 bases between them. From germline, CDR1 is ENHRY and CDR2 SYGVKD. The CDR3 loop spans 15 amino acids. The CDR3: CAIRASGQKYTEAFF. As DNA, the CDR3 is TGTGCCATCAGGGCTTCGGGACAAAAGTACACTGAAGCTTTCTTT.

As DNA, the CDR3 is TGTGCCAGCAGCCCATGGCGACTAGCGGGACCCTTTTCCTACGAGCAGTACTTC. As protein: CASSPWRLAGPFSYEQYF. The V and J genes are TRBV5-6 and TRBJ2-7; 11 bases fit TRBD2. The CDR3 has 18 amino acids. CDR1 is SGHDT and CDR2 is YYEEEE in the germline V gene. Losses at the gene ends were 4 bases for V and 1 base for J; bases not matched to a gene: 13.

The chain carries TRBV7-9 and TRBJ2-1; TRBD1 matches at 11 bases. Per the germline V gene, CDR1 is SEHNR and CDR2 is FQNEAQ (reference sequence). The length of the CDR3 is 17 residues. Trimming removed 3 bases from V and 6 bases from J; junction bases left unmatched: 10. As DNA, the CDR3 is TGTGCCAGCAGCTTCCCCCGGGGGGGGACAGGGGGCAATGAGCAGTTCTTC. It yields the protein CASSFPRGGTGGNEQFF. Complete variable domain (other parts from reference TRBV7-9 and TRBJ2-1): DTGVSQNPRHKITKRGQNVTFRCDPISEHNRLYWYRQTLGQGPEFLTYFQNEAQLEKSRLLSDRFSAERPKGSFSTLEIQRTEQGDSAMYLCASSFPRGGTGGNEQFFGPGTRLTVL.

The CDR3 nucleotides are TGTGCCAGCAGCCCGTGGACAGGAGAAGAGACCCAGTACTTC. Translated: CASSPWTGEETQYF. V gene TRBV7-9 combines with J gene TRBJ2-5, with TRBD1 matching over 7 bases. Unmatched junction bases numbered 6, after V lost 5 bases and J lost 3 bases. The CDR3 extends over 14 amino acids. The germline CDR1 and CDR2 sequences are SEHNR and FQNEAQ (reference sequence).

CDR3 loop: CASSPTSGIYYEQYF. The CDR3 DNA reads as TGTGCCAGCAGTCCCACTAGCGGGATTTACTACGAGCAGTACTTC. The J gene is TRBJ2-7, the V gene TRBV6-5; 10 positions agree with TRBD2. Germline V gene sequence: CDR1 MNHEY, CDR2 SVGAGI. The ends lost 5 bases at V and 3 bases at J; junction bases unmatched: 7. The CDR3 runs to 15 residues.

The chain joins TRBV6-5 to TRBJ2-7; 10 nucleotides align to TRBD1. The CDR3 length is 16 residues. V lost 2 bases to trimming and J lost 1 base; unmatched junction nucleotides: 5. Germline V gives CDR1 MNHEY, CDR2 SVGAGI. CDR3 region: CASSYNGDRGSYEQYF. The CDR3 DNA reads TGTGCCAGCAGTTACAATGGGGACAGGGGTTCCTACGAGCAGTACTTC.

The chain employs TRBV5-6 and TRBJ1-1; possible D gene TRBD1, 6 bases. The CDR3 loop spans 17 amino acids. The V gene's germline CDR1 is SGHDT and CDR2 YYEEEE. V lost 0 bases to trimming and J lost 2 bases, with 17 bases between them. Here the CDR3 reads CASSLVTGDSGNTEAFF. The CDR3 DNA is TGTGCCAGCAGCTTGGTGACAGGAGATTCGGGAAACACTGAAGCTTTCTTT. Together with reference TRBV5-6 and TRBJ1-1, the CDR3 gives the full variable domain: DAGVTQSPTHLIKTRGQQVTLRCSPKSGHDTVSWYQQALGQGPQFIFQYYEEEERQRGNFPDRFSGHQFPNYSSELNVNALLLGDSALYLCASSLVTGDSGNTEAFFGQGTRLTVV.